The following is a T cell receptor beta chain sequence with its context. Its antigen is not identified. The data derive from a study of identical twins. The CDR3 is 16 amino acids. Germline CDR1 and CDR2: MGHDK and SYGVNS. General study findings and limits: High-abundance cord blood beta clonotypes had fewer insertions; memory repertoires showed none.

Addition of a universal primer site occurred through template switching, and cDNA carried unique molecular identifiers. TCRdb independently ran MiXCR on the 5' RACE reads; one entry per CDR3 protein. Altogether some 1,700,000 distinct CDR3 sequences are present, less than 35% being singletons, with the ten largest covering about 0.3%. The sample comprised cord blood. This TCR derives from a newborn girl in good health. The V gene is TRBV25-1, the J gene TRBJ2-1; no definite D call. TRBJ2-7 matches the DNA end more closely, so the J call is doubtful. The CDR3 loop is CASSAPTTRSYNEQYF. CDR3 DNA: TGTGCCAGCAGTGCCCCCACGACCCGCTCCTACAATGAGCAGTACTTC.